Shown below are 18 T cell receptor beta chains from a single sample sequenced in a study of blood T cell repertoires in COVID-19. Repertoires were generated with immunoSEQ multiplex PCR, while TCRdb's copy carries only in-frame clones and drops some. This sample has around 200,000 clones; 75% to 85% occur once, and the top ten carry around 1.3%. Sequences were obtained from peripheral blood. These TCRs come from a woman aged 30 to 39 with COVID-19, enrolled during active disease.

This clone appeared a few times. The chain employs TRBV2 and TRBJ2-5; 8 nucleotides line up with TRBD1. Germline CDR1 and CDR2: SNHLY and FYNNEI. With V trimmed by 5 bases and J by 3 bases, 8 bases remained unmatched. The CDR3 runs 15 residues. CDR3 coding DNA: TGTGCCAGCAGTCGCATGGGACAGGCAGAAGAGACCCAGTACTTC. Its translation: CASSRMGQAEETQYF.

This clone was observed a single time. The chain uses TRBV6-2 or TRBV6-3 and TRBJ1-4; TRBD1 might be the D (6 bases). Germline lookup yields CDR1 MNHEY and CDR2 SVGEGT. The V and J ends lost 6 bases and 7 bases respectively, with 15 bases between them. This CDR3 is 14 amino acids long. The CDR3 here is CASSPGGAREKLFF. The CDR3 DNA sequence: TGTGCCAGCAGCCCGGGGGGGGCGCGTGAAAAACTGTTTTTT.

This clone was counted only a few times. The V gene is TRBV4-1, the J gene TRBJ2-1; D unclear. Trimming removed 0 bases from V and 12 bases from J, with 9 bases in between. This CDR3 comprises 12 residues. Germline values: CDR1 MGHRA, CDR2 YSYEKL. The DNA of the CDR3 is TGCGCCAGCAGCCAAGATCCAGAGGCGCAGTTCTTC. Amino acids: CASSQDPEAQFF.

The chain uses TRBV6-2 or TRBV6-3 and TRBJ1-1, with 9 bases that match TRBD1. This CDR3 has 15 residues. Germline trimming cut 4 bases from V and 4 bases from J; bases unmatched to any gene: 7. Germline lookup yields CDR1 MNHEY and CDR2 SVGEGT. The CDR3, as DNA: TGTGCCAGCAGTTCGAACAGGGGGCTGAGCACTGAAGCTTTCTTT. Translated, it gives CASSSNRGLSTEAFF.

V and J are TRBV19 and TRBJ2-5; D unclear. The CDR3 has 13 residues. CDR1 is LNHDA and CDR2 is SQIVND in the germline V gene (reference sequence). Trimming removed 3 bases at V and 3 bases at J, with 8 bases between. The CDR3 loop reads CASSMSFEETQYF. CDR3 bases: TGTGCCAGTAGTATGTCTTTTGAAGAGACCCAGTACTTC.

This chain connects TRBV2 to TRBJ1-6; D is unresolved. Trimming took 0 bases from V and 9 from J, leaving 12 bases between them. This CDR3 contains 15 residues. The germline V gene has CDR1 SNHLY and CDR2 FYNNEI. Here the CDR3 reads CASSEAASQISPLHF. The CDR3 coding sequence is TGTGCCAGCAGTGAAGCGGCCTCACAAATTTCACCCCTCCACTTT.

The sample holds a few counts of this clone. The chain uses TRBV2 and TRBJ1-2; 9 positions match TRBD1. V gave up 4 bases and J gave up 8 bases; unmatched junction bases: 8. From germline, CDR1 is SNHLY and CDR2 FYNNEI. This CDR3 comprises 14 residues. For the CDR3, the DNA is TGTGCCAGCAGTGTACTACAGGGGGCGAGGGGCTACACCTTC. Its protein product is CASSVLQGARGYTF.

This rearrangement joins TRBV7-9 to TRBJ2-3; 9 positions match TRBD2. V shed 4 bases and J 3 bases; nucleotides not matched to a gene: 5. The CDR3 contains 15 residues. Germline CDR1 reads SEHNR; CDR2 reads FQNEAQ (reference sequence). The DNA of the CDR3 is TGTGCCAGCAGCTATAGCGGGAGTGCGACAGATACGCAGTATTTT. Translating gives CASSYSGSATDTQYF. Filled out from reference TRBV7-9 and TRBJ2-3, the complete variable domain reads DTGVSQNPRHKITKRGQNVTFRCDPISEHNRLYWYRQTLGQGPEFLTYFQNEAQLEKSRLLSDRFSAERPKGSFSTLEIQRTEQGDSAMYLCASSYSGSATDTQYFGPGTRLTVL.

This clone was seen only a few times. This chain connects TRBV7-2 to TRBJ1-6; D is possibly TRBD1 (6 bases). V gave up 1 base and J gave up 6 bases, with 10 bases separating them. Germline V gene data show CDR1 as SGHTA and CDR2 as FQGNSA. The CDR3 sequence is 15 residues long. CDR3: CASSLEGRGNSPLHF. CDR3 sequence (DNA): TGTGCCAGCAGCTTAGAAGGCAGGGGTAATTCACCCCTCCACTTT.

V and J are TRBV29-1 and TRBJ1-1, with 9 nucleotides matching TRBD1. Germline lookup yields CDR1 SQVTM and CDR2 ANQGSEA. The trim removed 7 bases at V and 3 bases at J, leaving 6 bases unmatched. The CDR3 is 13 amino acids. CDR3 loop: CSGGDRVYTEAFF. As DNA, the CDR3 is TGCAGCGGGGGGGACAGGGTTTACACTGAAGCTTTCTTT.

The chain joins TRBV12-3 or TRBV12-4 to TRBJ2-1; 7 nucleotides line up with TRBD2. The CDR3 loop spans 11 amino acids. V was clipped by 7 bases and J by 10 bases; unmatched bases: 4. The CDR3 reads CASKVTSEQFF. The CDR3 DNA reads TGTGCCAGCAAGGTGACTAGCGAGCAGTTCTTC.

CDR3 protein: CASSLSVTVNTEAFF. In DNA, the CDR3 is TGTGCCAGCAGCTTAAGTGTGACTGTGAACACTGAAGCTTTCTTT. This chain uses TRBV11-2 with TRBJ1-1; D is undetermined. From germline, CDR1 is SGHAT and CDR2 FQNNGV. Trimming pared 2 bases from V and 0 bases from J, leaving 10 bases between. The CDR3 is made up of 15 amino acids.

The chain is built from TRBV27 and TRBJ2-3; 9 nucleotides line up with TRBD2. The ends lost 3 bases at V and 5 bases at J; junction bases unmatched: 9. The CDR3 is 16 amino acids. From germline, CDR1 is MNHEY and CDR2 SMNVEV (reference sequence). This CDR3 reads CASSFQASGNVDTQYF. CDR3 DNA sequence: TGTGCCAGCAGTTTCCAGGCTAGCGGGAATGTAGATACGCAGTATTTT.

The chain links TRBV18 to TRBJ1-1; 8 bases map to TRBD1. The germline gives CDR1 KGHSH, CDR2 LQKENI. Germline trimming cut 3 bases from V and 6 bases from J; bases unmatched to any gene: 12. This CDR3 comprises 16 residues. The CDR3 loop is CASSPRTGSGYPEAFF. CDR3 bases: TGTGCCAGCTCACCCCGGACAGGGTCAGGGTACCCTGAAGCTTTCTTT.

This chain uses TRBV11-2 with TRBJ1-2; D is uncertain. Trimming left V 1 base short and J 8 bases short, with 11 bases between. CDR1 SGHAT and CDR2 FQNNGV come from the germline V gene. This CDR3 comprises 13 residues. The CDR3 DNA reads TGTGCCAGCAGCTTAGCCCGGGAGAGCGGCTACACCTTC. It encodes CASSLARESGYTF.

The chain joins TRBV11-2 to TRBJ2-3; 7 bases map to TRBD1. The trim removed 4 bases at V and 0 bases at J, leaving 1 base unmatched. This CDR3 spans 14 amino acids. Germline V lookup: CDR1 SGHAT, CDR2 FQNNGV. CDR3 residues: CASSWDSSTDTQYF. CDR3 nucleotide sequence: TGTGCCAGCAGCTGGGACAGTAGCACAGATACGCAGTATTTT.

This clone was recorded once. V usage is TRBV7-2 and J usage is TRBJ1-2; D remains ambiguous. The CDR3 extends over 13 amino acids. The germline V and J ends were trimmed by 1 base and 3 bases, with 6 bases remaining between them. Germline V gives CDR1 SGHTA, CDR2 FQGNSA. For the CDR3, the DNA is TGTGCCAGCAGCTTAGGCAGTTACTATGGCTACACCTTC. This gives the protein CASSLGSYYGYTF.

The CDR3 sequence: CASSQGLAGDETQYF. For the CDR3, the DNA is TGTGCCAGCTCACAGGGACTAGCGGGGGATGAGACCCAGTACTTC. The V and J genes are TRBV18 and TRBJ2-5; TRBD2 aligns across 14 bases. The V gene end was trimmed by 4 bases and the J gene end by 5 bases; junction bases not matched to a gene: 3. Germline V lookup: CDR1 KGHSH, CDR2 LQKENI. The CDR3 is 15 amino acids.